A selection of T cell receptor beta chains follows, all from one sample in a study of post-analysis software for immune sequencing data. Via MiXCR, TCRdb re-called the PCR reads, giving one row per CDR3 protein. The data show fewer than 850,000 distinct CDR3 sequences, about 43% seen once. Sequencing was carried out using blood. The source of these receptors is a girl aged 5-17 years with multiple sclerosis. Each CDR3 is given with its conserved first and last residue. A D gene is named only where the DNA matches it firmly. Clone size is given for some rows only: seen once, a few or many times, or a class if the clone is expanded.

v_gene	abundance	j_gene	d_gene	CDR3nt	CDR3aa
TRBV7-9	-	TRBJ1-1	-	TGTGCCAGCAGCTTAACCCGGGTGAACACTGAAGCTTTCTTT	CASSLTRVNTEAFF
TRBV20-1	-	TRBJ2-1	-	TGCAGTGCTGAGAGCCCAGGAGTGGAAGAGACCCAGTTCTTC	CSAESPGVEETQFF
TRBV27	-	TRBJ2-7	TRBD1	TGTGCCAGCAGTCCCGGGACAGGGGTATCCGAGCAGTACTTC	CASSPGTGVSEQYF
TRBV7-6	-	TRBJ2-7	-	TGTGCCAGCACCGCCTACGGCTCCTACGAGCAGTACTTC	CASTAYGSYEQYF
TRBV7-2	-	TRBJ2-3	-	TGTGCCAGCAGCCCTAATAACGGAGACACAGATACGCAGTATTTT	CASSPNNGDTDTQYF
TRBV19	-	TRBJ1-5	-	TGTGCCAGTACGAGTATTGGGTACGGCAATCAGCCCCAGCATTTT	CASTSIGYGNQPQHF
TRBV6-5	-	TRBJ1-2	TRBD1	TGTGCCAGCAGTTGGGACAGGGCCCAGTTTAACTATGGCTACACCTTC	CASSWDRAQFNYGYTF
TRBV20-1	few	TRBJ2-3	-	TGCAGTGCTAGAGAACATGAAGCAGATACGCAGTATTTT	CSAREHEADTQYF
TRBV3-1	-	TRBJ1-6	-	TGTGCCAGCAGCCATACATTAATAAGGAATTCACCCCTCCACTTT	CASSHTLIRNSPLHF
TRBV20-1	few	TRBJ2-3	TRBD2	TGCAGTGCTAGAGACGGGAGGAGAGTCACACACACAGATACGCAGTATTTT	CSARDGRRVTHTDTQYF
TRBV12-3/TRBV12-4	-	TRBJ1-2	-	TGTGCCAGCAGTCCGACAGTCAAGAGGGATGGCTACACCTTC	CASSPTVKRDGYTF
TRBV12-3/TRBV12-4	-	TRBJ2-7	TRBD1	TGTGCCAGCAGTTTCATGACAGGGACCTACGAGCAGTACTTC	CASSFMTGTYEQYF
TRBV4-1	-	TRBJ2-1	-	TGCGCCAGCAACCCGGGGAATAGCTCCTACAATGAGCAGTTCTTC	CASNPGNSSYNEQFF
TRBV6-2/TRBV6-3	-	TRBJ2-1	TRBD2	TGTGCCAGCAGTTACTGCCTAGCGGGAGCCGAATTCTGCGATGAGCAGTTCTTC	CASSYCLAGAEFCDEQFF
TRBV5-1	-	TRBJ2-7	-	TGCGCCAGCAGCCTTCAGGGTCACGAGCAGTACTTC	CASSLQGHEQYF
TRBV29-1	-	TRBJ2-1	-	TGCAGCGTTGTCCGGGAAAGCTCCTACAATGAGCAGTTCTTC	CSVVRESSYNEQFF
TRBV6-1	few	TRBJ2-7	-	TGTGCCAGCAGTGAATTGGGCGGACGGGAGCAGTACTTC	CASSELGGREQYF
TRBV12-3/TRBV12-4	few	TRBJ1-2	TRBD1	TGTGCCAGTCTCCCCCGGACAGGTCAGGGCTACACCTTC	CASLPRTGQGYTF
TRBV4-3	-	TRBJ2-2	TRBD1	TGCGCCAGCAGCCAATCCAGGACAGGTGTAGGGGAGCTGTTTTTT	CASSQSRTGVGELFF
TRBV12-3/TRBV12-4	few	TRBJ2-4	-	TGTGCCAGCAGTTTAAGCCTAGGCAAAAACATTCAGTACTTC	CASSLSLGKNIQYF
TRBV7-2	-	TRBJ2-1	TRBD2	TGTGCCAGCAGCTTAGAGCCAGCGGGAGAGGATGAGCAGTTCTTC	CASSLEPAGEDEQFF
TRBV7-2	-	TRBJ2-5	-	TGTGCCAGCAGCTTAGAGGCTAGCCTACAAGAGACCCAGTACTTC	CASSLEASLQETQYF
TRBV7-6	once	TRBJ2-5	TRBD2	TGTGCCAGCAGCGGGTCCCCTAGCGGGGGGCAAGAGACCCAGTACTTC	CASSGSPSGGQETQYF
TRBV20-1	-	TRBJ2-3	-	TGCAGTGCTCCACGGGCAGATACGCAGTATTTT	CSAPRADTQYF
TRBV7-2	few	TRBJ2-5	-	TGTGCCAGCAGCTTCCGCCGAGACAAGACCCAGTACTTC	CASSFRRDKTQYF
TRBV6-5	-	TRBJ1-1	-	TGTGCCAGCAGGATCAACCCGACAGCGAACACTGAAGCTTTCTTT	CASRINPTANTEAFF
TRBV4-3	many	TRBJ2-5	-	TGTGCCAGCAGCCAAGATGGCGGAGAGACCCAGTACTTC	CASSQDGGETQYF
TRBV6-5	-	TRBJ1-4	-	TGTGCCAGCAGTTATAGGGACGGTAATGAAAAACTGTTTTTT	CASSYRDGNEKLFF
TRBV6-2/TRBV6-3	-	TRBJ1-1	-	TGTGCCAGCAGTTACTCAGACGAAGCTTTCTTT	CASSYSDEAFF
TRBV4-2	-	TRBJ2-2	-	TGTGCCAGCAGCCAAGATCGAGGAGCAGCAACCGGGGAGCTGTTTTTT	CASSQDRGAATGELFF
TRBV5-1	-	TRBJ2-5	TRBD2	TGCGCCAGCAGCTTGGGGACTAGCGGGTACCAAGAGACCCAGTACTTC	CASSLGTSGYQETQYF
TRBV9	-	TRBJ2-7	-	TGTGCCAGCAGCGTAGACTTGGGGAACTACGAGCAGTACTTC	CASSVDLGNYEQYF
TRBV12-3/TRBV12-4	few	TRBJ1-6	-	TGTGCCAGCAGTTTCGGAGTCCAACCCCTCCACTTT	CASSFGVQPLHF
TRBV11-2	-	TRBJ2-5	-	TGTGCCAGCAGCGTACCTCCTGCCGAGACCCAGTACTTC	CASSVPPAETQYF
TRBV6-5	few	TRBJ2-1	TRBD2	TGTGCCAGCAACCCTAGCGGGAGCGATTTTGAGCAGTTCTTC	CASNPSGSDFEQFF
TRBV27	-	TRBJ1-4	-	TGTGCCAGCATGGGGAGGGAAAAACTGTTTTTT	CASMGREKLFF
TRBV20-1	-	TRBJ2-3	-	TGCAGTGCTGCTGAGTGGGGTGCGCAGTATTTT	CSAAEWGAQYF
TRBV29-1	few	TRBJ2-1	-	TGCAGCGTTGGGATGACTAGAGGGGGAGTAGGCGAGCAGTTCTTC	CSVGMTRGGVGEQFF
TRBV6-5	many	TRBJ2-5	TRBD2	TGTGCCAGCAGTTCCACCAACGCCGGACTAGCGGGAGAGACCCAGTACTTC	CASSSTNAGLAGETQYF
TRBV20-1	-	TRBJ2-2	TRBD2	TGCAGTGCTAGAGATGGACTAGCGGGCACCGGGGAGCTGTTTTTT	CSARDGLAGTGELFF
TRBV7-9	-	TRBJ1-1	-	TGTGCCAGCACCCGGGGGGCGGGTGAAGCTTTCTTT	CASTRGAGEAFF
TRBV6-5	-	TRBJ1-3	TRBD1	TGTGCCAGCAGTTTTGGAGGGACAGGGTCTGGTGGAAACACCATATATTTT	CASSFGGTGSGGNTIYF
TRBV7-9	-	TRBJ2-3	TRBD2	TGTGCCAGCAGCTTAGGTCTGACTAGCGGAAGCACAGATACGCAGTATTTT	CASSLGLTSGSTDTQYF
TRBV3-1	few	TRBJ2-7	-	TGTGCCAGCAGCCCAGTTAGGAGCTCCTACGAGCAGTACTTC	CASSPVRSSYEQYF
TRBV5-1	few	TRBJ2-1	-	TGCGCCAGCAGCTCCCCGAGTGAGGGGTCTTACAATGAGCAGTTCTTC	CASSSPSEGSYNEQFF
TRBV10-3	few	TRBJ2-1	TRBD2	TGTGCCATCAGTGCGGGGACTAGCCCCCACAATGAGCAGTTCTTC	CAISAGTSPHNEQFF
TRBV9	-	TRBJ2-1	TRBD2	TGTGCCAGCAGCTCCTCGGGGGGGGTCAACTCCTACAATGAGCAGTTCTTC	CASSSSGGVNSYNEQFF
TRBV6-5	few	TRBJ1-1	-	TGTGCCAGCAGTTACGTATCATCGAACACTGAAGCTTTCTTT	CASSYVSSNTEAFF
TRBV12-3/TRBV12-4	-	TRBJ2-1	-	TGTGCCAGCAGTTCAAATCTAGGACCATCCAATGAGCAGTTCTTC	CASSSNLGPSNEQFF
TRBV20-1	-	TRBJ2-1	TRBD2	TGCAGTGCCCCCGGGACTAGAGCGGAAAATGAGCAGTTCTTC	CSAPGTRAENEQFF